These T cell receptor beta chains were read from a single sample in a study of regulatory T cells in long-lasting Graves disease. One entry per CDR3 protein results from TCRdb running MiXCR on the multiplex PCR reads. The table includes about 540,000 distinct CDR3 sequences, 13% detected once. This sample also belongs to another study, concerning T cells in Graves' hyperthyroidism and ophthalmopathy.

The sample consisted of peripheral blood mononuclear cells (PBMCs), taken at new diagnosis, from a patient treated with antithyroid drugs. All receptors come from a man younger than 45 with Graves disease. CDR3s include the opening cysteine and the closing phenylalanine or tryptophan.

v_gene | CDR3aa
TRBV20-1 | CSARSQRNQPQHF
TRBV3-1 | CASTGSYEQFF
TRBV2 | CASRRGLNKQFF
TRBV27 | CASSPRDSSGANVLTF
TRBV12-3/TRBV12-4 | CASSNRQGNRYEQYF
TRBV30 | CACGQETQYF
TRBV7-3 | CASSQPPGVWGNQPQHF
TRBV6-5 | CASSYSPSWHTYF
TRBV19 | CASSVGGPTYNEQFF
TRBV12-3/TRBV12-4 | CASSKGLAYEQYF
TRBV5-1 | CASSASDRRGTQYF
TRBV28 | CASSLPHGLGGRRNTDTQYF
TRBV15 | CATSRVPSYAGDTQYF
TRBV6-2/TRBV6-3 | CASSYRSFDTRLYF
TRBV3-1 | CASSSSGRDEQFF
TRBV5-1 | CASSLGDNYNEQFF
TRBV25-1 | CASSESYRGGAGTDTQYF
TRBV2 | CASSDRADGELFF
TRBV7-3 | CASSFSGIGYEQYF
TRBV18 | CASSPARYPYEQYF
TRBV19 | CASMRDRGTGANVLTF
TRBV10-3 | CAISEFEPGDTGELFF
TRBV29-1 | CSGGNRGYTF
TRBV2 | CASIGDFFYEQYF